The 26 T cell receptor beta chains below come from one sample, sequenced in a study of T cells after yellow fever vaccination. TCRdb independently ran MiXCR on the 5' RACE reads; one entry per CDR3 protein. The profile shows hundreds of thousands of distinct CDR3 sequences, over 9% of them singletons. Specimen: PBMCs, collected on the day of the yellow fever booster vaccination. Every receptor here comes from a man between 25 and 39 years old who received the YFV17D yellow fever vaccine.

This clonotype was detected only a few times. V gene TRBV7-2 combines with J gene TRBJ2-3; 8 positions agree with TRBD2. CDR1 is SGHTA, CDR2 FQGNSA, per germline. CDR3 length equals 15 residues. The ends lost 5 bases at V and 1 base at J; junction bases unmatched: 5. CDR3 protein: CASSLSGIGTDTQYF. The CDR3 DNA follows: TGTGCCAGCAGCCTTAGCGGGATTGGCACAGATACGCAGTATTTT.

V is TRBV20-1 and J is TRBJ1-4; a possible D gene is TRBD1 (6 bases). This CDR3 spans 16 amino acids. V was cut by 5 bases and J by 5 bases, with 21 bases left in between. Germline assignment: CDR1 DFQATT and CDR2 SNEGSKA (reference sequence). CDR3 sequence (DNA): TGCAGTGCTTTTTCCCACCAGGGACAACCAAATGAAAAACTGTTTTTT. It codes for CSAFSHQGQPNEKLFF.

The chain uses TRBV7-2 and TRBJ2-3; TRBD2 matches 7 bases. V was pared by 1 base and J by 3 bases, with 1 base of the junction left unmatched. Germline CDR1 and CDR2: SGHTA and FQGNSA. The CDR3 extends over 14 amino acids. The DNA of the CDR3 is TGTGCCAGCAGCTTAGGGCGGGAGACAGATACGCAGTATTTT. Protein sequence: CASSLGRETDTQYF. Variable domain in full (rest from reference TRBV7-2 and TRBJ2-3): GAGVSQSPSNKVTEKGKDVELRCDPISGHTALYWYRQSLGQGLEFLIYFQGNSAPDKSGLPSDRFSAERTGGSVSTLTIQRTQQEDSAVYLCASSLGRETDTQYFGPGTRLTVL.

This clonotype turned up a few times. The chain joins TRBV5-1 to TRBJ2-5, with TRBD2 as a possible D gene (5 bases). Germline CDR1 reads SGHRS; CDR2 reads YFSETQ. The CDR3 has 15 residues. Trimming took 3 bases from V and 2 from J, leaving 14 bases between them. CDR3 amino acids: CASSSELWTQETQYF. In DNA form, the CDR3 reads TGCGCCAGCAGCTCCGAGTTGTGGACTCAAGAGACCCAGTACTTC.

This clonotype was observed a few times. V and J are TRBV3-1 and TRBJ2-3, with 12 bases lining up with TRBD2. The germline V gene has CDR1 LGHDT and CDR2 YNNKEL (reference sequence). The CDR3 totals 17 residues. The V gene end was trimmed by 1 base and the J gene end by 4 bases; junction bases not matched to a gene: 6. The CDR3 loop reads CASSQGTSGMRADTQYF. DNA of the CDR3: TGTGCCAGCAGCCAAGGGACTAGCGGGATGAGGGCAGATACGCAGTATTTT.

This clonotype was detected only a few times. This rearrangement joins TRBV12-3 or TRBV12-4 to TRBJ2-7; D is ambiguous. Trimming stripped 1 base from V and 3 bases from J, with 10 bases between. This CDR3 has 14 amino acids. The chain's CDR3 is CASSLGQAIYEQYF. In DNA form, the CDR3 reads TGTGCCAGCAGTTTAGGGCAGGCGATCTACGAGCAGTACTTC.

This clonotype was seen a handful of times. The chain has TRBV29-1 and TRBJ2-1, with 9 bases that match TRBD1. The germline V gene encodes CDR1 SQVTM and CDR2 ANQGSEA. The CDR3 is 13 amino acids. V lost 0 bases to trimming and J lost 9 bases; unmatched junction nucleotides: 3. CDR3 DNA sequence: TGCAGCGTTGAAGATACAGGGGGCGGTGAGCAGTTCTTC. Translating it yields CSVEDTGGGEQFF.

This clonotype was detected a few times. This chain links TRBV20-1 with TRBJ1-4; TRBD1 matches 7 bases. The CDR3 consists of 12 residues. V lost 1 base to trimming and J lost 7 bases; unmatched junction nucleotides: 0. CDR1 and CDR2 from the germline V gene are DFQATT and SNEGSKA (reference sequence). The CDR3 nucleotides are TGCAGTGCTAGAGGGGACAGTGAAAAACTGTTTTTT. It encodes CSARGDSEKLFF.

This clonotype was counted a few times. For the CDR3, the DNA is TGCGCCAGCGAATCGGGTAGCGGGGGCTACGAGCAGTACTTC. It codes for CASESGSGGYEQYF. The chain joins TRBV5-1 to TRBJ2-7; TRBD2 agrees at 9 bases. The CDR3 loop spans 14 amino acids. J lost 3 bases, V lost 7 bases, and 8 bases had no gene match. Germline V CDR1 and CDR2: SGHRS, YFSETQ.

In its sample, this clonotype was seen a few times. The chain has TRBV11-3 and TRBJ2-1; TRBD2 is a possible D gene (6 bases). The CDR3 sequence is 14 residues long. V lost 5 bases to trimming and J lost 8 bases, with 16 bases between them. The V gene's germline CDR1 is SGHNT and CDR2 YENEEA. In nucleotides, the CDR3 is TGTGCCAGCAGCGTTAGCGGCCCATCGGATGAGCAGTTCTTC. Protein: CASSVSGPSDEQFF.

This clonotype has more than one count but fewer than ten. CDR3 nucleotide sequence: TGTGCCATCAGTGAAAGTAGTAGCGGCTACTCCTACGAGCAGTACTTC. Amino acid sequence: CAISESSSGYSYEQYF. The chain recombines TRBV10-3 with TRBJ2-7; perhaps TRBD2 as D (6 bases). The CDR3 spans 16 residues. Trimming shortened V by 3 bases and J by 0 bases, and 15 bases separated the two germline ends. The germline gives CDR1 ENHRY, CDR2 SYGVKD.

The rearrangement links TRBV7-2 to TRBJ2-5; D call uncertain. CDR3 size: 14 residues. Germline V gene lookup returns CDR1 SGHTA and CDR2 FQGNSA. V lost 3 bases to trimming and J lost 4 bases, with 12 bases between them. CDR3 protein: CASSLIRAGETQYF. CDR3 DNA sequence: TGTGCCAGCAGCTTGATAAGGGCAGGAGAGACCCAGTACTTC.

This clonotype showed up just a few times. This sequence joins TRBV5-1 and TRBJ1-4; D is ambiguous. This CDR3 contains 12 residues. Germline values: CDR1 SGHRS, CDR2 YFSETQ. V was cut by 0 bases and J by 8 bases, with 5 bases left in between. CDR3 sequence (DNA): TGCGCCAGCAGCTTGGCCAGCGAAAAACTGTTTTTT. Its translation is CASSLASEKLFF.

This clonotype occurred a few times. The chain recombines TRBV11-2 with TRBJ1-3; D is unclear. This CDR3 comprises 15 residues. Trimming left V 2 bases short and J 0 bases short, with 8 bases between. The germline CDR1 and CDR2 sequences are SGHAT and FQNNGV. CDR3 DNA: TGTGCCAGCAGCTTATTTCACTTCTCTGGAAACACCATATATTTT. This codes for CASSLFHFSGNTIYF.

This clonotype was counted only a few times. The chain couples TRBV11-2 to TRBJ2-5; D is ambiguous. V was pared by 1 base and J by 1 base, with 10 bases between. The CDR3 length is 15 residues. Per the germline V gene, CDR1 is SGHAT and CDR2 is FQNNGV. The CDR3 coding sequence is TGTGCCAGCAGCTTAGGGGCCGGTTTCCAAGAGACCCAGTACTTC. This sequence encodes CASSLGAGFQETQYF.

This clonotype was seen a few times. The CDR3 is CASSLLSSGGSVETQYF. The CDR3 nucleotides are TGTGCCAGCAGCTTGTTATCAAGCGGCGGGAGTGTGGAGACCCAGTACTTC. The V gene is TRBV7-2, the J gene TRBJ2-5, with 7 bases lining up with TRBD2. The V segment lost 3 bases and the J segment 5 bases; nucleotides outside the gene matches: 15. Germline V gene data show CDR1 as SGHTA and CDR2 as FQGNSA. CDR3 size: 17 residues.

This clonotype was counted only a few times. The chain employs TRBV5-1 and TRBJ2-3; the match to TRBD2 covers 11 bases. V trimming: 4 bases; J trimming: 6 bases; junction bases outside the gene matches: 16. Germline assignment: CDR1 SGHRS and CDR2 YFSETQ. This CDR3 has 18 residues. The CDR3 sequence is CASSPLYSGRAQTDTQYF. The CDR3 region has the DNA TGCGCCAGCAGCCCGCTGTATAGCGGGAGGGCCCAAACCGATACGCAGTATTTT.

This clonotype was detected a few times. The chain is built from TRBV5-5 and TRBJ2-3, with D uncertain. CDR3 length: 16 residues. Trimming removed 4 bases at V and 0 bases at J, with 15 bases between. CDR1 is SGHKS and CDR2 is YYEKEE in the germline V gene (reference sequence). Here the CDR3 DNA reads TGTGCCAGCAGCAGGAGCCGGGTTCATAGCACAGATACGCAGTATTTT. It translates to CASSRSRVHSTDTQYF.

The chain joins TRBV4-3 to TRBJ2-1; maybe TRBD1 (6 bases). V shed 5 bases and J shed 0 bases, with 11 bases lying between them. The length of the CDR3 is 15 residues. Germline CDR1 LGHNA, CDR2 YSLEER. CDR3 bases: TGCGCCAGCAGCGCCGGGACACACTCCTACAATGAGCAGTTCTTC. Translating it yields CASSAGTHSYNEQFF.

Many counts were recorded for this clonotype. This CDR3 is CASCRDRNPGNTIYF. DNA of the CDR3: TGTGCCAGTTGCCGGGACAGGAATCCTGGAAACACCATATATTTT. This chain connects TRBV9 to TRBJ1-3; 8 bases match TRBD1. This CDR3 has 15 residues. The germline V gene has CDR1 SGDLS and CDR2 YYNGEE. V was pared by 8 bases and J by 2 bases, with 9 bases of the junction left unmatched.

The gene calls are TRBV7-2 and TRBJ2-5; 12 nucleotides align to TRBD2. Germline trimming cut 5 bases from V and 5 bases from J; bases unmatched to any gene: 6. Germline CDR1 reads SGHTA; CDR2 reads FQGNSA. This CDR3 is 15 amino acids long. The CDR3 DNA reads TGTGCCAGCAGCCTGACTAGCGGGAGTGCGGAGACCCAGTACTTC. Amino acids: CASSLTSGSAETQYF.

This clonotype appeared once. This sequence joins TRBV20-1 and TRBJ2-7, with a weak D call TRBD1 (6 bases). V was cut by 5 bases and J by 5 bases, with 13 bases left in between. This CDR3 is 12 amino acids long. Germline V gene data show CDR1 as DFQATT and CDR2 as SNEGSKA (reference sequence). The CDR3 here is CSAGRTVHEQYF. The CDR3 DNA reads TGCAGTGCTGGTCGGACAGTACACGAGCAGTACTTC.

This clonotype appeared many times. The genes are TRBV6-1 and TRBJ2-5; D unclear. The CDR3 has 12 residues. Germline V CDR1 and CDR2: MNHNS, SASEGT. With 2 bases removed from V and 3 bases from J, the gap between germline ends came to 4 bases. As DNA, the CDR3 is TGTGCCAGCAGTGAAATGGAAGAGACCCAGTACTTC. Encoded protein: CASSEMEETQYF.

This clonotype was recorded a few times. The rearrangement uses TRBV20-1 and TRBJ2-1, with D possibly TRBD1 on 6 matching bases. Germline V gene data show CDR1 as DFQATT and CDR2 as SNEGSKA (reference sequence). V lost 6 bases and J 1 base, leaving 13 bases between the germline ends. This CDR3 spans 14 amino acids. CDR3 DNA sequence: TGCAGTGCAAACAGGGAAGATTCCTACAATGAGCAGTTCTTC. This translates into CSANREDSYNEQFF.

This clonotype was detected only a few times. V and J are TRBV7-6 and TRBJ2-7; D remains ambiguous. CDR1 is SGHVS and CDR2 is FNYEAQ in the germline V gene. Trimming removed 5 bases from V and 0 bases from J, with 11 bases in between. The CDR3 extends over 14 amino acids. CDR3 amino acids: CASSRLDDSYEQYF. In DNA, the CDR3 is TGTGCCAGCAGCCGCCTGGATGACTCCTACGAGCAGTACTTC.

There are many counts of this clonotype. V usage is TRBV7-2 and J usage is TRBJ2-5; 10 bases are shared with TRBD2. This CDR3 region has 14 residues. Germline CDR1 reads SGHTA; CDR2 reads FQGNSA. V trimming: 1 base; J trimming: 4 bases; junction bases outside the gene matches: 0. This chain's CDR3 is CASSLGLAGETQYF. In nucleotides, the CDR3 is TGTGCCAGCAGCTTAGGACTAGCGGGAGAGACCCAGTACTTC.